This TCR beta chain was captured by sequencing in a study of blood T cells in healthy people across ages. Study findings and constraints: Expanded clonotype changes were possibly confounded by unknown donor CMV status.

About this clonotype: What it recognizes is unknown.

The CDR3 consists of 11 residues. Germline CDR1 SGHAT, CDR2 FQNNGV. Trimming took 4 bases from V and 8 from J, leaving 9 bases between them. Combining a sample-barcoded 5' primer with a J-beta primer mix, a second PCR ran for roughly 6 to 12 cycles. A single record per CDR3 protein comes from TCRdb applying MiXCR to the 5' RACE reads. The table has approximately 800,000 distinct CDR3 sequences, less than 80% seen once; the top ten hold around a quarter. The sequence derives from a young man in good health. The sample consisted of blood. The chain joins TRBV11-2 to TRBJ2-7, with D hard to call. The CDR3 nucleotides are TGTGCCAGCAGCTATAAGACAAAGCAGTACTTC. This sequence encodes CASSYKTKQYF.